This T cell receptor beta chain originates from a study of beta chain features in type 1 diabetes. This clone occurred a few times. Antigen specificity is unknown. A read error may account for a junction end that differs from germline. Investigators reverse transcribed all isolated RNA, so they sequenced expressed TCRB transcripts. Sequencing used immunoSEQ multiplex PCR; TCRdb keeps in-frame clones, though not all of them. The sample consists of approximately 250,000 clones, around 24% of them appearing once. Findings of the study overall: Moderate but significant shortening of TCRB CDR3s was recorded in all four CD4+ subsets from Type 1 diabetes patients.

Sequenced sample: naive CD4+ T cells from blood. This TCR was recovered from a young woman with type 1 diabetes.

The CDR3 coding sequence is TGTGCCAGCAGCGTAGCTGCGCCTTCCTCCGAGCAGTACTTC. It is translated as CASSVAAPSSEQYF. The chain is built from TRBV9 and TRBJ2-5, with D unclear. The J call could be wrong; TRBJ2-7 is a better fit for the DNA end. Per germline, CDR1 SGDLS and CDR2 YYNGEE. The CDR3 has 14 amino acids.